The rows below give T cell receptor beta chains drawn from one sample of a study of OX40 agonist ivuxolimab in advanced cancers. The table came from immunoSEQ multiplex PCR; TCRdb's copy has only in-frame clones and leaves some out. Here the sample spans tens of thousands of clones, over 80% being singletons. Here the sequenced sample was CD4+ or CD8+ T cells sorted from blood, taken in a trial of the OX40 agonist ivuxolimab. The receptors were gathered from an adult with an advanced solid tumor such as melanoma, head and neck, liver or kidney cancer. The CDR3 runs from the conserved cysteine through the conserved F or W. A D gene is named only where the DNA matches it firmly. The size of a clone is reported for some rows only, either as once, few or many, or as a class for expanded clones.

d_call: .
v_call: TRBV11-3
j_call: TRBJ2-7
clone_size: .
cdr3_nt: TGTGCCAGCAGCCCGGAGGGTTGGAACGAGCAGTACTTC
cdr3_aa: CASSPEGWNEQYF

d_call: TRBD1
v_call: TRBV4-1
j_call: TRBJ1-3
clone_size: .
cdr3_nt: TGCGCCAGCAGCCTTACCGGACAGGGCATAGGAAACACCATATATTTT
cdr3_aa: CASSLTGQGIGNTIYF

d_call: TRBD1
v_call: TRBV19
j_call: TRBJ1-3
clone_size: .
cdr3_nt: TGTGCCAGTAGGTTGGGCCAGGGGGCGAAGACTGGAAACACCATATATTTT
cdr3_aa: CASRLGQGAKTGNTIYF

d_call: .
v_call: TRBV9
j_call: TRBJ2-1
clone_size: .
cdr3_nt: TGTGCCAGCAGCGTAGATCCGGGAAGCCACAATGAGCAGTTCTTC
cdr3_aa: CASSVDPGSHNEQFF

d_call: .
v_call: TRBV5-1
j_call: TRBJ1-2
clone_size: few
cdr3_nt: TGCGCCAGCAGCCAGGACGGTAACTATGGCTACACCTTC
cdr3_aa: CASSQDGNYGYTF

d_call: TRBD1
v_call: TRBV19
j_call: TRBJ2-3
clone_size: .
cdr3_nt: TGTGCCAGTAGTACAGGGGGCACGACAGATACGCAGTATTTT
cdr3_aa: CASSTGGTTDTQYF

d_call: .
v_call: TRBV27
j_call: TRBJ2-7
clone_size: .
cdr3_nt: TGTGCCAGCAGATCAAGGGGCGGGGGCCGGAACGAGCAGTACTTC
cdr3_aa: CASRSRGGGRNEQYF

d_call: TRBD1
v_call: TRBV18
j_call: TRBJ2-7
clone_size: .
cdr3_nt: TGTGCCAGCTTTTTGGGGACAGGCTACGAGCAGTACTTC
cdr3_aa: CASFLGTGYEQYF

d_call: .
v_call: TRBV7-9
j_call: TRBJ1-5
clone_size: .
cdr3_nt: TGTGCCAGCAGCAAAGTACACGGGAATCAGCCCCAGCATTTT
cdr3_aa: CASSKVHGNQPQHF

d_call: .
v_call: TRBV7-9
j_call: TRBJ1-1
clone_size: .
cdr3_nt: TGTGCCAGCAGCTTAAGGGAGACGGACACTGAAGCTTTCTTT
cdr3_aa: CASSLRETDTEAFF

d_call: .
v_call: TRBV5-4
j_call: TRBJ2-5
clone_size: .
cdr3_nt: TGTGCCAGCAGCTTGAAGGGGGAAGAGACCCAGTACTTC
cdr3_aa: CASSLKGEETQYF

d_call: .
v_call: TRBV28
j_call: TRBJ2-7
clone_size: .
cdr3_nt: TGTGCCAGCAGTTTATGGGCACAGGGCTCCTACGAGCAGTACTTC
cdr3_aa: CASSLWAQGSYEQYF

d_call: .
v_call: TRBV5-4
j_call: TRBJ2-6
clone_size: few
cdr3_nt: TGTGCCAGCAGCCCTTGGAGCTCTGGGGCCAACGTCCTGACTTTC
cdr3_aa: CASSPWSSGANVLTF

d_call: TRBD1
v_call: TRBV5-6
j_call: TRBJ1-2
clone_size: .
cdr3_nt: TGTGCCAGCAGCAACACAGGGGAGTATGGCTACACCTTC
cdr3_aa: CASSNTGEYGYTF

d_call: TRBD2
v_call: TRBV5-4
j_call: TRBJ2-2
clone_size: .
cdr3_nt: TGTGCCAGCAGCTTGGCCCTAGCGGGAGGGCCTTTGGGCACCGGGGAGCTGTTTTTT
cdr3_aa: CASSLALAGGPLGTGELFF

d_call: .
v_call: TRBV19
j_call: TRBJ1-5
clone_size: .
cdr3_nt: TGTGCCAGTAACCGTTTTAATAGCAATCAGCCCCAGCATTTT
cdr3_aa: CASNRFNSNQPQHF

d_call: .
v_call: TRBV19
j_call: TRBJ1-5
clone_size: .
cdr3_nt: TGTGCCAGTAGTGTCGGGATTCAGCCCCAGCATTTT
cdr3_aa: CASSVGIQPQHF

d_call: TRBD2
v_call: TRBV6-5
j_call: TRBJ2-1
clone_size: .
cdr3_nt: TGTGCCAGCAGTAGTCCGACTAGCGGTCACAATGAGCAGTTCTTC
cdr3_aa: CASSSPTSGHNEQFF

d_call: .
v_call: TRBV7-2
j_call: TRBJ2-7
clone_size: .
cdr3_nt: TGTGCCAGCAGCTTAGACGGCCCCGGGACCTACGAGCAGTACTTC
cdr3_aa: CASSLDGPGTYEQYF

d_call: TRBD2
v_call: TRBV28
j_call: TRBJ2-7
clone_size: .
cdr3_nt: TGTGCCAGCCGGCCACAGGGGCTAGGACTAGCGGGTTCCTACGAGCAGTACTTC
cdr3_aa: CASRPQGLGLAGSYEQYF

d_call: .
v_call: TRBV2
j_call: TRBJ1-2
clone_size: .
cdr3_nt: TGTGCCAGCAGTGCGGGACGGACATATGGCTACACCTTC
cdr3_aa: CASSAGRTYGYTF

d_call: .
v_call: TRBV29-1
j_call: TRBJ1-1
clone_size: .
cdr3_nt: TGCAGCGACGGGTCCCTTGAGAGGGAAGCTTTCTTT
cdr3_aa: CSDGSLEREAFF

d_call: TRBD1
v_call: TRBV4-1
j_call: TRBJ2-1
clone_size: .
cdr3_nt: TGCGCCAGCAGCTCCGGGACAGGGGGCCGCAATGAGCAGTTCTTC
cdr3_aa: CASSSGTGGRNEQFF

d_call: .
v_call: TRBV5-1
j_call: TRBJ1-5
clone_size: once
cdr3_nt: TGCGCCAGCAGCTTGGCGGGAGGGGGTCAGCCCCAGCATTTT
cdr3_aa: CASSLAGGGQPQHF

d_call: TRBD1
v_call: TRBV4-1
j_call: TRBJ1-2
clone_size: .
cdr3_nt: TGCGCCAGCAGCCAAGCCGCCCGGGACAGGGGGAATTTAAACTATGGCTACACCTTC
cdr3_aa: CASSQAARDRGNLNYGYTF

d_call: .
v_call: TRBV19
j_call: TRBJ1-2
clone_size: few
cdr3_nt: TGTGCCAGTAGCCCGGACAGAAGTGGCTACACCTTC
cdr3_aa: CASSPDRSGYTF

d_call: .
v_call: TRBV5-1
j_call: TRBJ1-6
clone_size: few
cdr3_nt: TGCGCCAGCAGCTCGGACGGGAGCTCCTATAATTCACCCCTCCACTTT
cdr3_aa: CASSSDGSSYNSPLHF

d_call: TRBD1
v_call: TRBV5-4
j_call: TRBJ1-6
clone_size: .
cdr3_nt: TGTGCCAGCAGCTCCGGGACAGCTAATTCACCCCTCCACTTT
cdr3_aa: CASSSGTANSPLHF

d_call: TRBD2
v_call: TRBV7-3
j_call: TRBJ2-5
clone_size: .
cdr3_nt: TGTGCCAGCAGCATCTCAGGGACTAAAGAGACCCAGTACTTC
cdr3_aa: CASSISGTKETQYF

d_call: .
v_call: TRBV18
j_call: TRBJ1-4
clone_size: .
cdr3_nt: TGTGCCAGCTCACCGAGAGGGGTGAATGAAAAACTGTTTTTT
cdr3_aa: CASSPRGVNEKLFF

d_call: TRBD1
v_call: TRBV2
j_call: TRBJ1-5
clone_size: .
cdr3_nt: TGTGCCAGCCGGGGACAGGCCGGCCATCAGCCCCAGCATTTT
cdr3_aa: CASRGQAGHQPQHF

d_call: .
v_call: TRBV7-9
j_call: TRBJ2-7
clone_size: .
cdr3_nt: TGTGCCAGCAGCTTAAGAACGAGAGGGCCAAGGACCTACGAGCAGTACTTC
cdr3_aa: CASSLRTRGPRTYEQYF

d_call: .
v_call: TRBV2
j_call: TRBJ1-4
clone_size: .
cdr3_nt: TGTGCCAGCAGTGTCCGACCCGGACAGAACCTTAATGAAAAACTGTTTTTT
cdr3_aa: CASSVRPGQNLNEKLFF

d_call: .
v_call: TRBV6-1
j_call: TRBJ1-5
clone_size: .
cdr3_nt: TGTGCCAGCAGTGGGGGCTTGGGGATGAGCAATCAGCCCCAGCATTTT
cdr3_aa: CASSGGLGMSNQPQHF

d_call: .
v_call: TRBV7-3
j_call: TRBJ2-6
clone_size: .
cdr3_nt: TGTGCCAGCAGCCTACAGGGTTGGGCCAACGTCCTGACTTTC
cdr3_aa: CASSLQGWANVLTF

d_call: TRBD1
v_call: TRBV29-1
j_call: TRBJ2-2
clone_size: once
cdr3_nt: TGCAGCGTTGGGAGGACAGGGGCAGAGAACACCGGGGAGCTGTTTTTT
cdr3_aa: CSVGRTGAENTGELFF

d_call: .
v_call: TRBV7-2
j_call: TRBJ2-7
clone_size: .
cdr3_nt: TGTGCCAGCAGCTTAGAGAGTGGAGGCGAGCAGTACTTC
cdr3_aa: CASSLESGGEQYF

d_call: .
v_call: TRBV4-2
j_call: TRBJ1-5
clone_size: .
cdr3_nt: TGTGCCAGCAGCCAAGACCCAGGGAGTAGCAATCAGCCCCAGCATTTT
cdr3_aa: CASSQDPGSSNQPQHF

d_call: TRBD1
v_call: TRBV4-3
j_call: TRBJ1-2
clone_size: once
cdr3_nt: TGCGCCAGCAGCCCTTGGACAGGGGACGGCTACACCTTC
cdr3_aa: CASSPWTGDGYTF

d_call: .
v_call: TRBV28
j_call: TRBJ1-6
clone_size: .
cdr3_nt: TGTGCCAGCAGACTGGGATTAGGTCTTTCACCCCTCCACTTT
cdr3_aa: CASRLGLGLSPLHF